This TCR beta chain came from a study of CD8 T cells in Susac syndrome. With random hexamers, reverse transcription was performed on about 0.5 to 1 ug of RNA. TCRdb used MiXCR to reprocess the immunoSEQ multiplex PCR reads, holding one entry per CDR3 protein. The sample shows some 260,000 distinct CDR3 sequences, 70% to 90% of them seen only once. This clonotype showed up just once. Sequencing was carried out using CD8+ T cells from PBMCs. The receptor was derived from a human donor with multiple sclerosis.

The chain's CDR3 is CASSLSGGEGYTF. The DNA for the CDR3 is TGTGCCAGCAGCTTATCAGGGGGCGAAGGCTACACCTTC. The rearrangement uses TRBV7-9 and TRBJ1-2; 8 bases agree with TRBD1. The CDR3 covers 13 residues. Germline V CDR1 and CDR2: SEHNR, FQNEAQ (reference sequence). Trimming took 2 bases from V and 8 from J; bases not matched to a gene: 4.